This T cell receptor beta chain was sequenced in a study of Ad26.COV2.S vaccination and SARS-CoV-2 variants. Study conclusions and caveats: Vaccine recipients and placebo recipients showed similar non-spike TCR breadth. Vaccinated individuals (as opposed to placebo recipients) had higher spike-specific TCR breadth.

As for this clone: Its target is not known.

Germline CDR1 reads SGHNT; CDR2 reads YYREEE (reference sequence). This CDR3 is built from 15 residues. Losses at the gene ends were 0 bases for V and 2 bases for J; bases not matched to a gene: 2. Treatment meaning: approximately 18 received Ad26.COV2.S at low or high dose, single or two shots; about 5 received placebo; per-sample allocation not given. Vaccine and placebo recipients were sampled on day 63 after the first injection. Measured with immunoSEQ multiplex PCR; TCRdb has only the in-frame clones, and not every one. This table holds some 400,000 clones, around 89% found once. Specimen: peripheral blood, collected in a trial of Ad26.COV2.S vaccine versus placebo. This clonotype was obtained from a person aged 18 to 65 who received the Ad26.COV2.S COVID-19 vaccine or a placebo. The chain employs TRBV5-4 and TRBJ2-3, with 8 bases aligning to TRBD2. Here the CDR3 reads CASSLGTSFTDTQYF. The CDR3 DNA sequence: TGTGCCAGCAGCTTGGGGACTAGCTTCACAGATACGCAGTATTTT.